This T cell receptor (beta chain) was sequenced for a study of shared clonotypes between healthy human individuals. Ten immunoSEQ deep assay plates served to sequence unsorted PBMC DNA. Sequencing used immunoSEQ multiplex PCR; TCRdb keeps in-frame clones, though not all of them. The sample has 450,000 or so clones, roughly four fifths seen once. Points from the study as a whole: Deeper or shallower sequencing was expected to change how clonotypes are shared among donors.

The CDR3 sequence is 19 residues long. Germline CDR1 ENHRY, CDR2 SYGVKD. V was pared by 7 bases and J by 0 bases, with 25 bases between. A few counts support this clone. The antigen is not known. This TCR was recovered from a woman between 35 and 50 years old in good health. Some clones in this sample may be carry-over from other donors' samples. The material sequenced was PBMCs. The chain links TRBV10-3 to TRBJ2-1, with D maybe TRBD1 (6 bases). The CDR3 sequence: CAITLDQGIPSSSYNEQFF. In DNA, the CDR3 is TGTGCCATCACTCTCGATCAGGGGATCCCCTCGAGCTCCTACAATGAGCAGTTCTTC.